This TCR beta chain was sequenced during a study of response to subunit inactivated influenza vaccine. Whole-study results and caveats: After each seasonal influenza vaccination, few new T cells are recruited, the authors suggested.

The sample holds a few counts of this clonotype. The antigen is unknown. The CDR3 spans 16 residues. Trimming left V 0 bases short and J 4 bases short, with 10 bases between. Germline values: CDR1 MNHEY, CDR2 SVGAGI. TCRdb processed the RT-PCR reads anew with MiXCR; each CDR3 protein has one entry. The table shows hundreds of thousands of distinct CDR3 sequences, with 14% occurring only once. This receptor was taken from a man aged 50-59 years who received an inactivated influenza vaccine. The sequenced sample was PBMCs from blood, obtained around 14 days before vaccination. The rearrangement uses TRBV6-5 and TRBJ2-6, with D hard to call. The CDR3 loop is CASSYSLSAGANVLTF. CDR3 DNA: TGTGCCAGCAGTTACTCCCTGTCAGCGGGGGCCAACGTCCTGACTTTC.